The 14 T cell receptor beta chains listed next were all sequenced from one sample in a study of T cell repertoires in cytomegalovirus infection. Each CDR3 protein gets one entry after TCRdb re-called the reads with MiXCR. This sample carries approximately 110,000 distinct CDR3 sequences, about 32% of them seen once, and the ten largest clones take approximately 50%. These TCRs' antigens remain unknown. Here the sequenced sample was CD8+ T cells from cultured PBMCs, taken from culture after CMV antigen stimulation. These receptor sequences come from a human donor in good health (CMV status not recorded). Some clones in this sample may be carry-over from other donors' samples.

The gene calls are TRBV15 and TRBJ2-1; D is perhaps TRBD2 (6 bases). V lost 5 bases and J 1 base, leaving 15 bases between the germline ends. CDR1 is LNHNV and CDR2 is YYDKDF in the germline V gene (reference sequence). There are 16 residues in the CDR3. Written as DNA, the CDR3 is TGTGCCACCAGCCCCGGGGGTAGTCAGTCCTACAATGAGCAGTTCTTC. Residues: CATSPGGSQSYNEQFF.

The chain uses TRBV6-5 and TRBJ1-2; TRBD1 aligns across 8 bases. J lost 3 bases, V lost 4 bases, and 7 bases had no gene match. The CDR3 totals 15 residues. Per the germline V gene, CDR1 is MNHEY and CDR2 is SVGAGI. The DNA for the CDR3 is TGTGCCAGCAGTTTTCAGGGGGCGGGGGACTATGGCTACACCTTC. The encoded protein is CASSFQGAGDYGYTF.

V and J are TRBV19 and TRBJ2-1; possibly TRBD2 for D (6 bases). Trimming left V 6 bases short and J 8 bases short, with 20 bases between. This CDR3 comprises 15 residues. Germline CDR1 and CDR2: LNHDA and SQIVND (reference sequence). The CDR3 reads CASRTKDYSVDEQFF. The CDR3 coding sequence is TGTGCCAGTAGGACCAAGGACTATTCGGTAGATGAGCAGTTCTTC.

This clonotype is a singleton in its sample. V gene TRBV6-1 combines with J gene TRBJ1-6; D not resolved. CDR3 length equals 14 residues. Germline CDR1 MNHNS, CDR2 SASEGT. Trimming removed 5 bases from V and 12 bases from J, with 17 bases in between. Here the CDR3 reads CASSPRPGQGPLHF. CDR3 sequence (DNA): TGTGCCAGCAGTCCCAGACCCGGCCAAGGACCCCTCCACTTT.

A remark on this clonotype: With a much larger clone just one base away, this may be a read error. The rearrangement joins TRBV7-2 to TRBJ2-7; weak D call: TRBD1 (5 bases). Germline V gene lookup returns CDR1 SGHTA and CDR2 FQGNSA. The CDR3 is made up of 13 amino acids. The CDR3 is CASSPGLSYKQYF. The CDR3 DNA reads TGTGCCAGCAGCCCAGGGCTCTCCTACAAGCAGTACTTC.

V is TRBV20-1 and J is TRBJ1-2; 7 nucleotides match TRBD1. The CDR3 contains 16 residues. With 6 bases clipped from V and 1 base from J, the junction kept 14 bases outside the gene matches. The V gene's germline CDR1 is DFQATT and CDR2 SNEGSKA (reference sequence). CDR3 in DNA: TGCAGTGCCCTCGGGACAGCCAGACTTATTAACTATGGCTACACCTTC. Its translation is CSALGTARLINYGYTF.

This clonotype has at least ten counts. The chain is built from TRBV7-3 and TRBJ2-1; D is ambiguous. The CDR3 sequence is 15 residues long. Germline CDR1 SGHTA, CDR2 FQGTGA. V shed 6 bases and J shed 8 bases, with 20 bases lying between them. The CDR3 coding sequence is TGTGCCAGCAGTCAAGGGATGGGTTTGGGGTATGAGCAGTTCTTC. Translating gives CASSQGMGLGYEQFF.

This clonotype has a count of ten or more. The chain joins TRBV20-1 to TRBJ2-1, with 8 bases matching TRBD2. The CDR3 runs to 14 residues. J was trimmed by 7 bases and V by 6 bases; bases with no gene match: 11. CDR1 DFQATT and CDR2 SNEGSKA come from the germline V gene (reference sequence). The CDR3 reads CSANTGGARNEQFF. In DNA form, the CDR3 reads TGCAGTGCCAACACCGGGGGGGCCAGAAATGAGCAGTTCTTC.

This clonotype turned up a few times. CDR3 region: CSARVVGQGRFSGYGYTF. DNA of the CDR3: TGCAGTGCTAGAGTTGTGGGACAGGGTCGGTTTTCGGGCTATGGCTACACCTTC. The rearrangement links TRBV20-1 to TRBJ1-2, with 9 bases matching TRBD1. This CDR3 region has 18 residues. The germline CDR1 and CDR2 sequences are DFQATT and SNEGSKA (reference sequence). Trimming cost V 1 base and J 4 bases; bases outside gene matches: 16.

The chain combines TRBV7-2 with TRBJ1-2; 7 positions agree with TRBD1. Trimming took 5 bases from V and 4 from J; bases not matched to a gene: 10. Per the germline V gene, CDR1 is SGHTA and CDR2 is FQGNSA. The CDR3 totals 15 residues. The CDR3 sequence is CASSQTGAPIYGYTF. CDR3 in DNA: TGTGCCAGCAGCCAAACAGGGGCGCCAATCTATGGCTACACCTTC.

The CDR3: CASSDGTGPYGYTF. Written as DNA, the CDR3 is TGTGCCAGCAGTGATGGGACAGGGCCCTATGGCTACACCTTC. The V call is TRBV2, the J call TRBJ1-2; 9 nucleotides match TRBD1. Germline assignment: CDR1 SNHLY and CDR2 FYNNEI. This CDR3 comprises 14 residues. The J segment lost 4 bases and the V segment lost 3 bases, leaving 3 bases of the junction unmatched.

This clonotype came up a few times. This chain joins TRBV12-3 or TRBV12-4 and TRBJ2-5; TRBD1 aligns across 7 bases. Trimming at V came to 5 bases and at J to 5 bases, leaving 11 bases not matched to a gene. CDR3 length: 15 amino acids. CDR3 DNA: TGTGCCAGCAGTGCACCGGGACAGTCTAGGGAGACCCAGTACTTC. Its protein product is CASSAPGQSRETQYF.

There are a few counts of this clonotype. The rearrangement links TRBV23-1 to TRBJ1-1; TRBD1 matches at 10 bases. TRBV23-1 is identified as an open reading frame with a role that is uncertain. The CDR3 is 15 residues long. The J segment lost 4 bases and the V segment lost 6 bases, leaving 8 bases of the junction unmatched. The CDR3 DNA reads as TGCGCCAGCAGACCCGACGACAGGGGGCTCACTGAAGCTTTCTTT. This codes for CASRPDDRGLTEAFF.

This clonotype has only a few counts. The genes are TRBV7-6 and TRBJ1-2, with a weak D call TRBD1 (5 bases). The germline V gene has CDR1 SGHVS and CDR2 FNYEAQ. The CDR3 consists of 14 residues. V lost 1 base, J lost 2 bases, and 8 bases lay in between. In nucleotides, the CDR3 is TGTGCCAGCAGCTTAGGCGAGGGGAACTATGGCTACACCTTC. Its translation: CASSLGEGNYGYTF. The whole variable domain, remainder taken from reference TRBV7-6 and TRBJ1-2, is GAGVSQSPRYKVTKRGQDVALRCDPISGHVSLYWYRQALGQGPEFLTYFNYEAQQDKSGLPNDRFSAERPEGSISTLTIQRTEQRDSAMYRCASSLGEGNYGYTFGSGTRLTVV.